This T cell receptor beta chain was obtained from a study of PD-1 blockade in mismatch repair-deficient tumors. For the study at large: Enrolled about 2012-2016, patients had progressing, pretreated mismatch repair-deficient cancers of 12 to 13 types.

TCR sequencing covered a few patients who responded to pembrolizumab. This CDR3 has 14 amino acids. V shed 0 bases and J shed 1 base, with 7 bases lying between them. Looked up from germline, CDR1 is SGHDT and CDR2 is YYEEEE. This clone was seen a handful of times. Its antigen remains unknown. Other DNA sequences in this sample translate to the same CDR3. General study results and limits: Rapid post-treatment expansion, then contraction, generally preceding radiologic response, marked tumor-resident clones.

Measured with immunoSEQ multiplex PCR; TCRdb has only the in-frame clones, and not every one. The data show over 75,000 clones, 81% seen once. The J gene is TRBJ1-1, the V gene TRBV5-6; D not certain. The clonotype was recovered from an adult with mismatch repair-deficient cancer. The sample was peripheral blood, taken 12 weeks after starting pembrolizumab. This CDR3 is CASSLVQRNTEAFF. The CDR3 DNA sequence: TGTGCCAGCAGCTTGGTGCAGAGGAACACTGAAGCTTTCTTT.